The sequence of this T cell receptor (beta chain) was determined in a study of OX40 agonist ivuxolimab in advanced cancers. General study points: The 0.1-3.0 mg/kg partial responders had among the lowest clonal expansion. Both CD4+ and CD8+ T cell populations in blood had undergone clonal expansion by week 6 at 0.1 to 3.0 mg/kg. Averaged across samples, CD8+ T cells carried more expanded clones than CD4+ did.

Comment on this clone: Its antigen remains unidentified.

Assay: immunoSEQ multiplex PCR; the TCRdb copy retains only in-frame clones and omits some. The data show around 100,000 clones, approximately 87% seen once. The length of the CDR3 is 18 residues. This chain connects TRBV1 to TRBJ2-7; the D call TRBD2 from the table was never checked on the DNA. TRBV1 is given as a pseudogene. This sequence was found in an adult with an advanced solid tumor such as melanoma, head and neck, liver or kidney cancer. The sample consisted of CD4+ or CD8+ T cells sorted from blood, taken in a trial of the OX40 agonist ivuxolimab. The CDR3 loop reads CTSSQGTSGRAKSYEQYF. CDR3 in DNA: TGCACCAGCAGCCAAGGGACTAGCGGGAGGGCCAAGTCCTACGAGCAGTACTTC.